The 23 T cell receptor beta chains given below trace back to one sample, sequenced in a study of CD8 T cells in ankylosing spondylitis. Findings and caveats of the study: The study identified a TCR beta motif of under ten highly homologous variants that appeared characteristic of ankylosing spondylitis blood.

TCRdb re-derived calls from the 5' RACE reads in MiXCR, one entry per CDR3 protein. The sample gives about 210,000 distinct CDR3 sequences, 7.3% of which show up once; 14% is in the top ten. Their cognate antigens are unknown. The material sequenced was blood, either unsorted or a sorted T cell fraction (not recorded which). The receptors here all came from a male donor with ankylosing spondylitis.

There are many counts of this clonotype. The gene calls are TRBV3-1 and TRBJ2-2; 7 bases are shared with TRBD2. This CDR3 spans 16 amino acids. CDR1 is LGHDT and CDR2 is YNNKEL in the germline V gene (reference sequence). V dropped 4 bases and J dropped 1; count of bases not matched to a gene: 6. The CDR3 nucleotides read TGTGCCAGCAGCCCAACCGGGACTAAGAACACCGGGGAGCTGTTTTTT. It encodes CASSPTGTKNTGELFF.

A note on this clonotype: A single base separates this from a much larger clone, so it may be a read error. The chain has TRBV9 and TRBJ2-7, with 7 bases that match TRBD1. The ends lost 4 bases at V and 12 bases at J; junction bases unmatched: 10. Germline CDR1 and CDR2: SGDLS and YYNGEE. The CDR3 contains 12 residues. CDR3 sequence (DNA): TGTGCCAGCAGCCCATCCGACAGGGTTTTGTACTTC. Translation gives CASSPSDRVLYF.

This clonotype was recorded at least ten times. This chain joins TRBV14 and TRBJ2-2; D is ambiguous. The CDR3 is 13 residues long. CDR1 is SGHDN, CDR2 FVKESK, per germline. V was pared by 4 bases and J by 2 bases, with 5 bases between. CDR3 amino acids: CASSPTNTGELFF. The CDR3 DNA is TGTGCCAGCAGCCCGACAAACACCGGGGAGCTGTTTTTT.

This clonotype showed up many times. This chain joins TRBV6-5 and TRBJ2-1; D remains ambiguous. V lost 5 bases and J lost 8, with 10 bases in between. The CDR3 covers 12 residues. Germline CDR1 reads MNHEY; CDR2 reads SVGAGI. The CDR3 reads CASSPRKDEQFF. In DNA form, the CDR3 reads TGTGCCAGCAGTCCCCGAAAGGATGAGCAGTTCTTC.

This clonotype was counted many times. CDR3 DNA: TGTGCCAGCAGTTTTTTTCGGAAGCCGCAGTATTTT. Translated, it gives CASSFFRKPQYF. The chain employs TRBV27 and TRBJ2-3, with D unclear. Germline CDR1 is MNHEY and CDR2 is SMNVEV (reference sequence). Trimming removed 3 bases from V and 10 bases from J, with 11 bases in between. The CDR3 covers 12 residues.

The rearrangement uses TRBV28 and TRBJ1-5; D perhaps matches TRBD1 (6 bases). The CDR3 is 13 residues long. V shed 8 bases and J shed 5 bases, with 13 bases lying between them. Germline loops: CDR1 MDHEN, CDR2 SYDVKM. Here the CDR3 DNA reads TGTGCCAGCGGACAGCCCGCGGATCAGCCCCAGCATTTT. Translating it yields CASGQPADQPQHF.

A few counts support this clonotype. The chain links TRBV2 to TRBJ2-1; 11 bases line up with TRBD2. V trimming: 8 bases; J trimming: 2 bases; junction bases outside the gene matches: 5. CDR3 length: 15 residues. Germline CDR1 reads SNHLY; CDR2 reads FYNNEI. CDR3 sequence (DNA): TGTGCCAGCCAGGTAGCGGGGGGGCCCTACAATGAGCAGTTCTTC. Translating it yields CASQVAGGPYNEQFF.

At least ten counts were recorded for this clonotype. The rearrangement links TRBV5-1 to TRBJ2-7; 7 bases agree with TRBD2. CDR1 and CDR2 from the germline V gene are SGHRS and YFSETQ. The CDR3 has 12 residues. Trimming at V came to 4 bases and at J to 7 bases, leaving 5 bases not matched to a gene. CDR3 sequence reads: CASSRGGYEQYF. CDR3 sequence (DNA): TGCGCCAGCAGCCGCGGGGGATATGAGCAGTACTTC.

This clonotype has a count of ten or more. The chain recombines TRBV4-1 with TRBJ2-7, with 8 bases that match TRBD2. CDR3 length equals 14 residues. The V gene's germline CDR1 is MGHRA and CDR2 YSYEKL. V gave up 2 bases and J gave up 6 bases; unmatched junction bases: 6. CDR3 DNA: TGCGCCAGCAGCCAACGCATAGCGGGGACCGAGCAGTACTTC. Amino acids: CASSQRIAGTEQYF.

J is TRBJ1-2 and V is TRBV19; D is uncertain. This CDR3 is 11 amino acids long. Trimming cost V 6 bases and J 2 bases, with 4 bases left between them. CDR1 is LNHDA, CDR2 SQIVND, per germline (reference sequence). CDR3 in amino acids: CASRENYGYTF. The CDR3 nucleotides are TGTGCCAGTAGAGAGAACTATGGCTACACCTTC.

DNA of the CDR3: TGTGCCAGTCTCGGGGGTTTCGAGACCCAGTACTTC. Translating gives CASLGGFETQYF. The chain combines TRBV6-1 with TRBJ2-5; possible D gene TRBD2, 6 bases. The germline gives CDR1 MNHNS, CDR2 SASEGT. V lost 9 bases to trimming and J lost 5 bases, with 13 bases between them. CDR3 length: 12 amino acids.

This clonotype has a count of ten or more. This chain connects TRBV6-5 to TRBJ2-7; possible D gene TRBD1, 6 bases. Looked up from germline, CDR1 is MNHEY and CDR2 is SVGAGI. The CDR3 spans 11 residues. Trimming stripped 5 bases from V and 6 bases from J, with 8 bases between. The CDR3 loop reads CASSGGLEQYF. The CDR3 DNA reads TGTGCCAGCAGTGGGGGCCTCGAGCAGTACTTC.

This clonotype was recorded at least ten times. The V gene is TRBV5-1, the J gene TRBJ1-2, with 8 bases identical to TRBD1. The CDR3 contains 17 residues. Germline CDR1 SGHRS, CDR2 YFSETQ. V lost 4 bases to trimming and J lost 8 bases; unmatched junction nucleotides: 19. CDR3 residues: CASSNTLLDRALRGYTF. As DNA, the CDR3 is TGCGCCAGCAGCAACACCCTCCTGGACAGGGCCCTGCGAGGCTACACCTTC.

This clonotype was detected a few times. The rearrangement links TRBV7-2 to TRBJ1-3, with D possibly TRBD1 on 5 matching bases. The CDR3 spans 13 residues. Germline CDR1 reads SGHTA; CDR2 reads FQGNSA. Trimming removed 1 base from V and 5 bases from J, with 6 bases in between. CDR3 sequence reads: CASSLDRRNTIYF. The DNA for the CDR3 is TGTGCCAGCAGCTTAGACAGGCGAAACACCATATATTTT.

This clonotype showed up many times. The chain joins TRBV29-1 to TRBJ1-5; 8 nucleotides align to TRBD1. Germline loops: CDR1 SQVTM, CDR2 ANQGSEA. The CDR3 is made up of 15 amino acids. J gave up 7 bases and V 5 bases, and 13 bases lay outside the gene matches. CDR3 in amino acids: CSVSAGQGSYQPQHF. CDR3 nucleotides: TGCAGCGTTTCAGCCGGACAGGGTTCGTACCAGCCCCAGCATTTT.

This chain uses TRBV4-1 with TRBJ1-2; unclear D gene. CDR3 length: 16 amino acids. Germline CDR1 MGHRA, CDR2 YSYEKL. The ends were cut back, 0 bases at V and 8 bases at J, with 19 bases in the middle. The CDR3 region has the DNA TGCGCCAGCAGCCAAGATACGTGGAAGGGAAGAGGAGGCTACACCTTC. Translating it yields CASSQDTWKGRGGYTF.

This clonotype has a count of ten or more. The J gene is TRBJ2-3, the V gene TRBV7-8; TRBD2 is a possible D gene (6 bases). The CDR3 has 17 amino acids. Between the trimmed V and J ends, which lost 3 bases and 0 bases, there was a span of 16 bases. The germline gives CDR1 SGHVS, CDR2 FQNEAQ. CDR3 coding DNA: TGTGCCAGCAGCTTCGGGGGAGAGGGGACTAGCACAGATACGCAGTATTTT. Translated, it gives CASSFGGEGTSTDTQYF.

This clonotype was observed many times. The chain's CDR3 is CASKGVYMNTEAFF. The CDR3 nucleotides read TGTGCCAGCAAAGGGGTCTACATGAACACTGAAGCTTTCTTT. The V gene is TRBV28, the J gene TRBJ1-1; TRBD1 might be the D (5 bases). Per germline, CDR1 MDHEN and CDR2 SYDVKM. V was trimmed by 7 bases and J by 0 bases, leaving 12 bases between them. This CDR3 spans 14 amino acids. Full variable domain (remainder filled in from reference TRBV28 and TRBJ1-1): DVKVTQSSRYLVKRTGEKVFLECVQDMDHENMFWYRQDPGLGLRLIYFSYDVKMKEKGDIPEGYSVSREKKERFSLILESASTNQTSMYLCASKGVYMNTEAFFGQGTRLTVV.

In this sample, this clonotype turned up a few times. J is TRBJ2-1 and V is TRBV6-4; 8 nucleotides align to TRBD2. Per the germline V gene, CDR1 is MRHNA and CDR2 is SNTAGT. This CDR3 has 15 residues. V was clipped by 3 bases and J by 6 bases; unmatched bases: 7. The CDR3 nucleotides are TGTGCCAGCAGTGAGTCCCGGAGCGGGGGCAATGAGCAGTTCTTC. It encodes CASSESRSGGNEQFF.

This clonotype showed up many times. CDR3 protein: CATSGGAANYGYTF. The CDR3 DNA follows: TGTGCCACCAGTGGGGGGGCGGCTAACTATGGCTACACCTTC. The chain recombines TRBV24-1 with TRBJ1-2, with D perhaps TRBD1 (6 bases). V was clipped by 5 bases and J by 0 bases, with 9 bases between them. The germline gives CDR1 KGHDR, CDR2 SFDVKD. The CDR3 contains 14 residues.

This clonotype was found many times. This chain joins TRBV3-1 and TRBJ2-2; weak D call: TRBD2 (6 bases). The V and J ends lost 0 bases and 2 bases respectively, with 10 bases between them. The CDR3 sequence is 16 residues long. Germline CDR1 LGHDT, CDR2 YNNKEL (reference sequence). This CDR3 is CASSQEVGLNTGELFF. The CDR3 DNA follows: TGTGCCAGCAGCCAAGAAGTCGGACTAAACACCGGGGAGCTGTTTTTT.

This clonotype was observed at least ten times. V and J are TRBV2 and TRBJ2-2; 8 bases map to TRBD1. This CDR3 comprises 17 residues. The V and J ends lost 10 bases and 0 bases, in that order; junction bases with no gene match: 13. Germline CDR1 SNHLY, CDR2 FYNNEI. Written as DNA, the CDR3 is TGTGCCATCACAGGGGGTTTGGGGAGACCGAACACCGGGGAGCTGTTTTTT. Translating gives CAITGGLGRPNTGELFF.

In its sample, this clonotype was seen many times. This chain uses TRBV19 with TRBJ2-7; D call uncertain. Germline V gene lookup returns CDR1 LNHDA and CDR2 SQIVND (reference sequence). The ends were cut back, 3 bases at V and 0 bases at J, with 6 bases in the middle. The CDR3 consists of 13 residues. The CDR3 loop reads CASSIDTSYEQYF. In DNA, the CDR3 is TGTGCCAGTAGTATCGACACCTCCTACGAGCAGTACTTC. Drawing the rest from reference TRBV19 and TRBJ2-7, the complete variable domain is DGGITQSPKYLFRKEGQNVTLSCEQNLNHDAMYWYRQDPGQGLRLIYYSQIVNDFQKGDIAEGYSVSREKKESFPLTVTSAQKNPTAFYLCASSIDTSYEQYFGPGTRLTVT.